The 3 T cell receptor beta chains reported below all come from one sample, sequenced in a study of T cell responses to AZD1222 COVID-19 vaccine. Sequencing was performed with immunoSEQ multiplex PCR; in TCRdb, only in-frame clones are kept and a portion is missing. The sample lists fewer than 150,000 clones, about four fifths occurring once. Source: peripheral blood, taken on day 0 of AZD1222 vaccination. The receptors stem from an adult in good health.

This chain connects TRBV2 to TRBJ2-3; D might be TRBD1 (7 bases). CDR1 and CDR2 (germline): SNHLY, FYNNEI. The CDR3 contains 17 residues. V lost 5 bases, J lost 1 base, and 19 bases lay in between. The CDR3 sequence: CASSFSPGGFRTDTQYF. The CDR3 DNA sequence: TGTGCCAGCAGTTTCTCACCAGGGGGGTTCCGCACAGATACGCAGTATTTT.

This clone was observed a single time. The V gene is TRBV5-1, the J gene TRBJ1-6; perhaps TRBD1 as D (5 bases). The CDR3 consists of 15 residues. Per germline, CDR1 SGHRS and CDR2 YFSETQ. V lost 2 bases and J lost 6, with 12 bases in between. The CDR3 DNA sequence: TGCGCCAGCAGCTTAACGGGACCGACTAATTCACCCCTCCACTTT. Translation: CASSLTGPTNSPLHF.

The chain is built from TRBV12-3 or TRBV12-4 and TRBJ1-5; D gene uncertain. The CDR3 spans 12 residues. Trimming stripped 3 bases from V and 5 bases from J, with 5 bases between. This CDR3 is CASSFRHQPQHF. DNA for the CDR3: TGTGCCAGCAGTTTCAGGCATCAGCCCCAGCATTTT.